What follows are 32 T cell receptor beta chains derived from one specimen sequenced in a study of T cell responses to AZD1222 COVID-19 vaccine. Sequenced by immunoSEQ multiplex PCR; TCRdb stores in-frame clones only, minus some. The sample contains 150,000 to 200,000 clones, about 89% of which appear only once. The sequences come from peripheral blood, collected 28 days after the second AZD1222 dose. The origin of the receptors is an adult who received the AZD1222 COVID-19 vaccine.

This chain connects TRBV27 to TRBJ2-3; D is uncertain. Between the trimmed V and J ends, which lost 9 bases and 5 bases, there was a span of 15 bases. Germline CDR1 reads MNHEY; CDR2 reads SMNVEV (reference sequence). The CDR3 loop spans 13 amino acids. In DNA, the CDR3 is TGTGCCAGTAGGCCCTCTAGATTAGATACGCAGTATTTT. Translating gives CASRPSRLDTQYF.

This clone was seen a single time. The chain joins TRBV5-4 to TRBJ2-2; 15 nucleotides align to TRBD2. V shed 4 bases and J 5 bases; nucleotides not matched to a gene: 9. From germline, CDR1 is SGHNT and CDR2 YYREEE (reference sequence). This CDR3 contains 18 residues. The CDR3 nucleotides read TGTGCCAGCAGCCGGGGACTAGCGGGGGGTCGTAGGACCGGGGAGCTGTTTTTT. Translation gives CASSRGLAGGRRTGELFF. Based on the CDR3 plus reference TRBV5-4 and TRBJ2-2, the full variable domain is ETGVTQSPTHLIKTRGQQVTLRCSSQSGHNTVSWYQQALGQGPQFIFQYYREEENGRGNFPPRFSGLQFPNYSSELNVNALELDDSALYLCASSRGLAGGRRTGELFFGEGSRLTVL.

The chain recombines TRBV11-3 with TRBJ2-3; tentatively, D is TRBD2 (5 bases). Trimming pared 5 bases from V and 5 bases from J, leaving 11 bases between. The CDR3 is made up of 13 amino acids. Germline loops: CDR1 SGHNT, CDR2 YENEEA. The CDR3 region has the DNA TGTGCCAGCAGCAGTCCCGGGGTAGATACGCAGTATTTT. It encodes CASSSPGVDTQYF.

The rearrangement links TRBV5-1 to TRBJ1-1; 8 bases are a match to TRBD1. Germline V CDR1 and CDR2: SGHRS, YFSETQ. Germline trimming cut 0 bases from V and 5 bases from J; bases unmatched to any gene: 12. The CDR3 is made up of 17 amino acids. CDR3: CASSLGRLRQGITEAFF. DNA of the CDR3: TGCGCCAGCAGCTTGGGTCGTCTTAGACAGGGGATTACTGAAGCTTTCTTT.

This clone was found once. The genes are TRBV5-1 and TRBJ2-7; D is uncertain. With 6 bases removed from V and 0 bases from J, the gap between germline ends came to 10 bases. This CDR3 comprises 13 residues. Germline CDR1 reads SGHRS; CDR2 reads YFSETQ. The CDR3 sequence is CASNSGRSYEQYF. The CDR3 DNA follows: TGCGCCAGCAATTCCGGCCGCTCCTACGAGCAGTACTTC. Full variable domain (rest looked up from reference TRBV5-1 and TRBJ2-7): KAGVTQTPRYLIKTRGQQVTLSCSPISGHRSVSWYQQTPGQGLQFLFEYFSETQRNKGNFPGRFSGRQFSNSRSEMNVSTLELGDSALYLCASNSGRSYEQYFGPGTRLTVT.

This clone showed up just once. The rearrangement links TRBV5-1 to TRBJ2-7; 7 bases are shared with TRBD2. Germline CDR1 SGHRS, CDR2 YFSETQ. After removal of 2 bases from V and 4 bases from J, the junction contained 9 bases not matched to a gene. The CDR3 covers 15 residues. CDR3 sequence reads: CASSFGAGVGYEQYF. CDR3 nucleotides: TGCGCCAGCAGCTTCGGGGCGGGGGTTGGTTACGAGCAGTACTTC.

This clone was picked up one time. This chain connects TRBV27 to TRBJ2-3; D remains unclear. Germline V CDR1 and CDR2: MNHEY, SMNVEV (reference sequence). This CDR3 spans 13 amino acids. V lost 4 bases to trimming and J lost 8 bases, with 13 bases between them. CDR3 bases: TGTGCCAGCAGTTCGGATACATTGGCTACGCAGTATTTT. Residues: CASSSDTLATQYF.

The chain links TRBV7-9 to TRBJ2-2; 11 bases agree with TRBD1. This CDR3 is built from 18 residues. CDR1 and CDR2 from the germline V gene are SEHNR and FQNEAQ (reference sequence). Trimming removed 5 bases from V and 5 bases from J; junction bases left unmatched: 13. The CDR3 sequence: CASSPGQGANRRTGELFF. In DNA, the CDR3 is TGTGCCAGCAGCCCAGGACAGGGGGCGAACCGGAGGACCGGGGAGCTGTTTTTT.

This chain connects TRBV6-1 to TRBJ1-5; tentative D call: TRBD1 (5 bases). The germline V and J ends were trimmed by 4 bases and 5 bases, with 18 bases remaining between them. This CDR3 spans 16 amino acids. The germline V gene encodes CDR1 MNHNS and CDR2 SASEGT. The DNA of the CDR3 is TGTGCCAGCAGTGTCCGGGGCCGAGGGGCACATCAGCCCCAGCATTTT. Encoded protein: CASSVRGRGAHQPQHF.

The CDR3, as DNA: TGTGCCAGTAGTCCAAAGGGACTAGGGGGGCCCTACAATGAGCAGTTCTTC. Amino acids: CASSPKGLGGPYNEQFF. The chain carries TRBV19 and TRBJ2-1; 8 nucleotides line up with TRBD2. This CDR3 comprises 17 residues. CDR1 is LNHDA and CDR2 is SQIVND in the germline V gene (reference sequence). Trimming removed 5 bases from V and 2 bases from J; junction bases left unmatched: 11.

V is TRBV3-1 (or the pseudogene TRBV3-2) and J is TRBJ2-1; TRBD2 agrees at 10 bases. Germline CDR1 and CDR2: LGHDT and YNNKEL (reference sequence). The CDR3 sequence is 18 residues long. Germline trimming cut 0 bases from V and 7 bases from J; bases unmatched to any gene: 12. CDR3 region: CASSQDGSGGAVRNEQFF. The CDR3 coding sequence is TGTGCCAGCAGCCAAGATGGGAGCGGGGGGGCCGTTAGAAATGAGCAGTTCTTC.

The chain couples TRBV27 to TRBJ2-3, with D possibly matching TRBD2 (6 bases). From germline, CDR1 is MNHEY and CDR2 SMNVEV (reference sequence). The V end was cut by 5 bases, the J end by 0 bases, with 9 bases between. The CDR3 is 14 amino acids. The CDR3 DNA reads TGTGCCAGCAGTCCCGGGACTAGCACAGATACGCAGTATTTT. Translated: CASSPGTSTDTQYF.

This chain links TRBV4-1 with TRBJ2-2; possibly TRBD1 for D (6 bases). The germline V and J ends were trimmed by 3 bases and 4 bases, with 21 bases remaining between them. The germline V gene has CDR1 MGHRA and CDR2 YSYEKL. This CDR3 region has 18 residues. The CDR3 region is CASSHTDFGQIRTGELFF. DNA for the CDR3: TGCGCCAGCAGCCATACGGACTTCGGACAGATACGCACCGGGGAGCTGTTTTTT.

This clone appeared once. The chain couples TRBV27 to TRBJ1-2; D uncertain. Trimming removed 5 bases from V and 0 bases from J, with 10 bases in between. The CDR3 length is 14 residues. Germline CDR1 is MNHEY and CDR2 is SMNVEV (reference sequence). The CDR3 protein is CASSPTASNYGYTF. The CDR3 region has the DNA TGTGCCAGCAGTCCGACGGCCTCTAACTATGGCTACACCTTC.

This clone occurred once. The V gene is TRBV13, the J gene TRBJ2-7; D gene ambiguous. The CDR3 has 15 residues. V was shortened by 5 bases and J by 0 bases, with 14 bases between the two germline ends. Germline-derived CDR1 and CDR2 are PRHDT and FYEKMQ (reference sequence). The CDR3 DNA is TGTGCCAGCAGCACCTCCTACCCTTTCTCCTACGAGCAGTACTTC. Translating gives CASSTSYPFSYEQYF. The complete variable domain, with remaining parts taken from reference TRBV13 and TRBJ2-7, reads AAGVIQSPRHLIKEKRETATLKCYPIPRHDTVYWYQQGPGQDPQFLISFYEKMQSDKGSIPDRFSAQQFSDYHSELNMSSLELGDSALYFCASSTSYPFSYEQYFGPGTRLTVT.

The chain is built from TRBV19 and TRBJ1-5; D unresolved. This CDR3 comprises 15 residues. Per germline, CDR1 LNHDA and CDR2 SQIVND (reference sequence). V was cut by 5 bases and J by 5 bases, with 16 bases left in between. The CDR3 DNA follows: TGTGCCAGTAGTCCTCCGGTGGTCCCACATCAGCCCCAGCATTTT. The encoded protein is CASSPPVVPHQPQHF. The full variable domain, completed using reference TRBV19 and TRBJ1-5, is DGGITQSPKYLFRKEGQNVTLSCEQNLNHDAMYWYRQDPGQGLRLIYYSQIVNDFQKGDIAEGYSVSREKKESFPLTVTSAQKNPTAFYLCASSPPVVPHQPQHFGDGTRLSIL.

This clone was observed a handful of times. The gene calls are TRBV2 and TRBJ1-3; possible D gene TRBD1, 6 bases. Germline CDR1 and CDR2: SNHLY and FYNNEI. The length of the CDR3 is 13 residues. V was cut by 4 bases and J by 4 bases, with 8 bases left in between. The CDR3 spells CASSVTGGNTIYF. The CDR3 DNA sequence: TGTGCCAGCAGTGTTACAGGGGGAAACACCATATATTTT.

This chain connects TRBV7-2 to TRBJ1-2, with no clear D. The CDR3 runs to 11 residues. The germline gives CDR1 SGHTA, CDR2 FQGNSA. V was shortened by 5 bases and J by 8 bases, with 9 bases between the two germline ends. CDR3 loop: CASSRSDGYTF. The CDR3 coding sequence is TGTGCCAGCAGCCGGTCGGACGGCTACACCTTC.

The chain combines TRBV19 with TRBJ1-5; D is ambiguous. V was pared by 3 bases and J by 0 bases, with 9 bases between. The CDR3 is 15 residues long. CDR1 and CDR2 from the germline V gene are LNHDA and SQIVND (reference sequence). The CDR3 loop reads CASSMRVTSNQPQHF. The CDR3 nucleotides are TGTGCCAGTAGTATGCGCGTTACTAGCAATCAGCCCCAGCATTTT.

The J gene is TRBJ1-4, the V gene TRBV6-2 or TRBV6-3; no clear D. V lost 5 bases and J lost 8, with 9 bases in between. Germline assignment: CDR1 MNHEY and CDR2 SVGEGT. The CDR3 length is 12 residues. CDR3 bases: TGTGCCAGCAGTCAAAGCGAAGAAAAACTGTTTTTT. This gives the protein CASSQSEEKLFF.

This chain joins TRBV2 and TRBJ1-2, with D possibly TRBD1 on 6 matching bases. CDR1 SNHLY and CDR2 FYNNEI come from the germline V gene. This CDR3 has 14 amino acids. V dropped 7 bases and J dropped 3 bases, with 15 bases sitting between them. The CDR3 nucleotides read TGTGCCAGCAACAAACAGGGTCTCGACTATGGCTACACCTTC. This translates into CASNKQGLDYGYTF.

The chain combines TRBV24-1 with TRBJ2-3; maybe TRBD2 (5 bases). The CDR3 spans 15 residues. Germline CDR1 KGHDR, CDR2 SFDVKD. V gave up 9 bases and J gave up 0 bases, with 15 bases separating them. CDR3 region: CATEGSPTSTDTQYF. CDR3 coding DNA: TGTGCCACCGAGGGATCGCCCACTAGCACAGATACGCAGTATTTT.

The V gene is TRBV28, the J gene TRBJ2-7, with D uncertain. Germline assignment: CDR1 MDHEN and CDR2 SYDVKM. The CDR3 extends over 11 amino acids. Trimming removed 0 bases at V and 5 bases at J, with 2 bases between. The CDR3 region is CASSLWDEQYF. The CDR3, as DNA: TGTGCCAGCAGTTTATGGGACGAGCAGTACTTC.

This clone has just one count. The chain carries TRBV4-2 and TRBJ2-7; possible D gene TRBD1, 6 bases. V was cut by 7 bases and J by 0 bases, with 22 bases left in between. The CDR3 length is 17 residues. Germline loops: CDR1 LGHNA, CDR2 YNFKEQ. Written as DNA, the CDR3 is TGTGCCAGCACGGCCGCCTACAGGGAAGGAAGCTCCTACGAGCAGTACTTC. It codes for CASTAAYREGSSYEQYF.

This clone turned up a few times. V is TRBV6-6 and J is TRBJ1-5; D call uncertain. The V gene's germline CDR1 is MNHNY and CDR2 SVGAGI (reference sequence). The CDR3 is 13 amino acids. The germline V and J ends were trimmed by 9 bases and 0 bases, with 9 bases remaining between them. CDR3 amino acids: CASDVYSNQPQHF. The DNA of the CDR3 is TGTGCCAGTGACGTCTATAGCAATCAGCCCCAGCATTTT.

This chain connects TRBV24-1 to TRBJ1-6; a possible D gene is TRBD1 (6 bases). With 6 bases removed from V and 8 bases from J, the gap between germline ends came to 16 bases. CDR1 is KGHDR and CDR2 is SFDVKD in the germline V gene. The CDR3 sequence is 15 residues long. CDR3 loop: CATSRIRGADSPLHF. DNA for the CDR3: TGTGCCACCAGTAGGATTCGGGGGGCGGATTCACCCCTCCACTTT.

This chain connects TRBV5-1 to TRBJ2-1, with 8 bases aligning to TRBD1. The J segment lost 0 bases and the V segment lost 4 bases, leaving 3 bases of the junction unmatched. This CDR3 spans 15 amino acids. Germline V CDR1 and CDR2: SGHRS, YFSETQ. CDR3 sequence (DNA): TGCGCCAGCAGCCCGGACAGGGACTCCTACAATGAGCAGTTCTTC. This codes for CASSPDRDSYNEQFF.

J is TRBJ1-1 and V is TRBV6-1; D gene ambiguous. V shed 4 bases and J shed 1 base, with 16 bases lying between them. The CDR3 consists of 16 residues. Germline V gene lookup returns CDR1 MNHNS and CDR2 SASEGT. The CDR3 DNA is TGTGCCAGCAGTGGCCTGGGAGTCGTGGGGAACACTGAAGCTTTCTTT. This gives the protein CASSGLGVVGNTEAFF.

This chain joins TRBV12-5 and TRBJ2-5; tentatively, D is TRBD1 or TRBD2 (5 bases each). This CDR3 comprises 13 residues. The V gene's germline CDR1 is LGHNT and CDR2 FRNRAP. Trimming removed 0 bases at V and 5 bases at J, with 7 bases between. The CDR3 DNA reads TGTGCTAGTGGTTTGGTTTGGGGGGAGACCCAGTACTTC. This encodes CASGLVWGETQYF.

This clone was seen only a few times. The chain recombines TRBV9 with TRBJ1-5; D is unresolved. This CDR3 is built from 15 residues. CDR1 SGDLS and CDR2 YYNGEE come from the germline V gene. V was trimmed by 3 bases and J by 2 bases, leaving 12 bases between them. CDR3 sequence reads: CASSAGWGGNQPQHF. In nucleotides, the CDR3 is TGTGCCAGCAGCGCCGGGTGGGGAGGCAATCAGCCCCAGCATTTT.

A single count supports this clone. The rearrangement links TRBV16 to TRBJ2-5; tentative D call: TRBD2 (6 bases). The V gene's germline CDR1 is KGHSY and CDR2 FQNENV. This CDR3 is built from 16 residues. V dropped 5 bases and J dropped 2 bases, with 18 bases sitting between them. CDR3 DNA: TGTGCCAGCAGCTCATCGGGGGACTCACTTCAAGAGACCCAGTACTTC. Protein sequence: CASSSSGDSLQETQYF.

This clone was observed once. This chain joins TRBV7-3 and TRBJ1-2; 8 bases align to TRBD1. CDR3 length: 14 residues. Germline-derived CDR1 and CDR2 are SGHTA and FQGTGA. The ends lost 5 bases at V and 8 bases at J; junction bases unmatched: 10. CDR3 in amino acids: CASSTTGTGGGYTF. CDR3 bases: TGTGCCAGCAGCACGACCGGGACAGGAGGGGGCTACACCTTC.